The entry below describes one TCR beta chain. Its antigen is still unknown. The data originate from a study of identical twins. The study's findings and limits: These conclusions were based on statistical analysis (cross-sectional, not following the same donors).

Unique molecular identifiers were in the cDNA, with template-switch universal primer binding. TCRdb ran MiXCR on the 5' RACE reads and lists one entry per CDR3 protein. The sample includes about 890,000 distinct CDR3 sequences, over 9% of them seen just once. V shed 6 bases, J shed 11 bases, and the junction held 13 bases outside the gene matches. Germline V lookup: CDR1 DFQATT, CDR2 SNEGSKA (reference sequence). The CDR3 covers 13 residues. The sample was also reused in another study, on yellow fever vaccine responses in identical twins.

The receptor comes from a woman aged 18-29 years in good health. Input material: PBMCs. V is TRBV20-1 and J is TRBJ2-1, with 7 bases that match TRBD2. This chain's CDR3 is CSASTQAGEKQFF. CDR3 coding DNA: TGCAGTGCCTCGACCCAGGCGGGGGAGAAGCAGTTCTTC.